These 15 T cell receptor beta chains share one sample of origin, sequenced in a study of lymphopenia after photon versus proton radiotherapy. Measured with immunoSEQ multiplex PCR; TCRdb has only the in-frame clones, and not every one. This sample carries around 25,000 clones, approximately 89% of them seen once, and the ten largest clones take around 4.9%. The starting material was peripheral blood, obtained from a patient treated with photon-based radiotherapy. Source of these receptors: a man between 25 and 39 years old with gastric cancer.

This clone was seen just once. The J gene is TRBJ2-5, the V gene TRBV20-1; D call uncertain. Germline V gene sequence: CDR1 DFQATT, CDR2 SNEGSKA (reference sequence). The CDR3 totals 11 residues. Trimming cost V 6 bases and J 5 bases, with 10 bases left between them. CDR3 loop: CSAESKETQYF. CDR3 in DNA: TGCAGTGCGGAATCAAAGGAGACCCAGTACTTC.

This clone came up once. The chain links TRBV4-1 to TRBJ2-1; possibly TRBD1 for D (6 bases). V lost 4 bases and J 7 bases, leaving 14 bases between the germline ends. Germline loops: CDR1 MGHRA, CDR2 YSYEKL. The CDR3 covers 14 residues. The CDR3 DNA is TGCGCCAGCAGCCCCGTGGGGCAGGGGAATGAGCAGTTCTTC. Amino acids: CASSPVGQGNEQFF.

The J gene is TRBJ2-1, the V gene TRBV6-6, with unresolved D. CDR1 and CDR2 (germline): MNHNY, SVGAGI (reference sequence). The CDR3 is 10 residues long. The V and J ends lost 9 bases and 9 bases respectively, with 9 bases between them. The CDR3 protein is CASGPAEQFF. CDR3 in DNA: TGTGCCAGTGGACCCGCTGAGCAGTTCTTC.

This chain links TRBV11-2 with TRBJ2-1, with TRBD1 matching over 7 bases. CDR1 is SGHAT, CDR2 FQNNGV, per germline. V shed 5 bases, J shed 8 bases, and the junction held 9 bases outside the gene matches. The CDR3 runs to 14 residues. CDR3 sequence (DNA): TGTGCCAGCAGCCCCGCGACAGGGACCCATGAGCAGTTCTTC. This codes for CASSPATGTHEQFF.

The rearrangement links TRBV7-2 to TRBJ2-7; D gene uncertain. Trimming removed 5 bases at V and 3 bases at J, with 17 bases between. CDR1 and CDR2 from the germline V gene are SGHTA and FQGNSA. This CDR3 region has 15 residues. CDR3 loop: CASSPSWSSHYEQYF. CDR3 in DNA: TGTGCCAGCAGCCCCTCTTGGTCTTCCCACTACGAGCAGTACTTC.

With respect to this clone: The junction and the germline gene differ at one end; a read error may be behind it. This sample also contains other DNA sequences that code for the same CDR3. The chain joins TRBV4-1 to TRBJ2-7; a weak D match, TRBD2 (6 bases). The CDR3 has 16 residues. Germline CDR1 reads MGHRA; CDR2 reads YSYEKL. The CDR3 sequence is CASSQESGAGEYEQYF. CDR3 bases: TGCGCCAGCAGCCAAGAATCGGGAGCAGGAGAATACGAACAGTACTTC.

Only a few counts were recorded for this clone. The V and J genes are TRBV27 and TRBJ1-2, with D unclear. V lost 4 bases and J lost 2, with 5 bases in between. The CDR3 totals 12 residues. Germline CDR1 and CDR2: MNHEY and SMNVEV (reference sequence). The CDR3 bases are TGTGCCAGCAGTTCCCAAAACTATGGCTACACCTTC. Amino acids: CASSSQNYGYTF.

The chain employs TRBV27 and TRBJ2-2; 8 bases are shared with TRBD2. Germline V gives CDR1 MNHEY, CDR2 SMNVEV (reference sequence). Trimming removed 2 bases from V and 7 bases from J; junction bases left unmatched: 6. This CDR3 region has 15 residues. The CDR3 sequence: CASSLVSGSIGELFF. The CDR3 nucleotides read TGTGCCAGCAGTTTAGTCAGCGGGAGTATCGGGGAGCTGTTTTTT.

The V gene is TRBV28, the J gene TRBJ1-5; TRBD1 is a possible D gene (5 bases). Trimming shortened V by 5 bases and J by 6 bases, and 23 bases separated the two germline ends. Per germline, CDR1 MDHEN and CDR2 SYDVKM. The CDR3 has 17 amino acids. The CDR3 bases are TGTGCCAGCAGTAATACCGGGACGGGCGAAGGGAGTCAGCCCCAGCATTTT. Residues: CASSNTGTGEGSQPQHF.

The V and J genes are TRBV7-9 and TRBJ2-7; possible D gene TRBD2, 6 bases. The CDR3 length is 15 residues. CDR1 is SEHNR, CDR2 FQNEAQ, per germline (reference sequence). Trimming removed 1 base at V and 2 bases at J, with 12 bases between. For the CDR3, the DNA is TGTGCCAGCAGCTTAGGGGAGGCTCACCCCTACGAGCAGTACTTC. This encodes CASSLGEAHPYEQYF.

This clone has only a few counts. CDR3 in DNA: TGTGCCAGTAGTATAGCATCGGACAACGGAAACACCATATATTTT. This sequence encodes CASSIASDNGNTIYF. This sequence joins TRBV19 and TRBJ1-3, with a possible D match to TRBD1 (5 bases). Trimming shortened V by 1 base and J by 4 bases, and 11 bases separated the two germline ends. Germline V gives CDR1 LNHDA, CDR2 SQIVND (reference sequence). The CDR3 length is 15 residues.

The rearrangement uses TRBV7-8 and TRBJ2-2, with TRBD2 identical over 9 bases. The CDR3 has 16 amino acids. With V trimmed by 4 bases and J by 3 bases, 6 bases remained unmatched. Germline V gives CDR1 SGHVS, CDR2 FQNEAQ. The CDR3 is CASSSLVAGDTGELFF. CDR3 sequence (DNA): TGTGCCAGCAGCTCCTTAGTAGCGGGGGACACCGGGGAGCTGTTTTTT. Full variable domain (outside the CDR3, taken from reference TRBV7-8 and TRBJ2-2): GAGVSQSPRYKVAKRGQDVALRCDPISGHVSLFWYQQALGQGPEFLTYFQNEAQLDKSGLPSDRFFAERPEGSVSTLKIQRTQQEDSAVYLCASSSLVAGDTGELFFGEGSRLTVL.

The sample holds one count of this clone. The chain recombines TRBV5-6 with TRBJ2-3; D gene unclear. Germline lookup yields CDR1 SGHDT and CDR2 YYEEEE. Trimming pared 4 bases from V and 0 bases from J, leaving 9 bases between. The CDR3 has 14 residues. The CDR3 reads CASSPYGSTDTQYF. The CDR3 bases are TGTGCCAGCAGCCCTTACGGCAGCACAGATACGCAGTATTTT.

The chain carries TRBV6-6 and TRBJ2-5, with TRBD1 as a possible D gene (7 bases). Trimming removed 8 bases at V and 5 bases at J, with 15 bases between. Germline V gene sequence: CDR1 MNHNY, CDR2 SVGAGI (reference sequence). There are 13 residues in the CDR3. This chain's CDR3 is CASRRGPGETQYF. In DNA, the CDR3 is TGTGCCAGCCGGAGGGGGCCCGGGGAGACCCAGTACTTC.

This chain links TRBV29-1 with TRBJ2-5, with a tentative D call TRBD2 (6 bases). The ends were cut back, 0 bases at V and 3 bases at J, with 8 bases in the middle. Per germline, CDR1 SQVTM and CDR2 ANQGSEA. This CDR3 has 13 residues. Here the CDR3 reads CSVEDGGKETQYF. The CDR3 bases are TGCAGCGTTGAAGATGGAGGGAAAGAGACCCAGTACTTC. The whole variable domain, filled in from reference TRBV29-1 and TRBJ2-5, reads SAVISQKPSRDICQRGTSLTIQCQVDSQVTMMFWYRQQPGQSLTLIATANQGSEATYESGFVIDKFPISRPNLTFSTLTVSNMSPEDSSIYLCSVEDGGKETQYFGPGTRLLVL.